These 8 T cell receptor beta chains originate from one sample sequenced in a study of T cell responses to AZD1222 COVID-19 vaccine. The table came from immunoSEQ multiplex PCR; TCRdb's copy has only in-frame clones and leaves some out. The sample consists of 100,000 to 150,000 clones, roughly 90% of them appearing once. The starting material was peripheral blood, obtained on day 0 of AZD1222 vaccination. The source of these receptors is an adult in good health.

The chain recombines TRBV9 with TRBJ2-5; 9 nucleotides line up with TRBD2. The CDR3 is 17 residues long. The germline V gene has CDR1 SGDLS and CDR2 YYNGEE. Unmatched junction bases numbered 11, after V lost 0 bases and J lost 5 bases. CDR3 in amino acids: CASSVAASGGRGETQYF. In DNA form, the CDR3 reads TGTGCCAGCAGCGTAGCCGCCAGCGGGGGGCGAGGGGAGACCCAGTACTTC. Variable domain in full (rest from reference TRBV9 and TRBJ2-5): DSGVTQTPKHLITATGQRVTLRCSPRSGDLSVYWYQQSLDQGLQFLIQYYNGEERAKGNILERFSAQQFPDLHSELNLSSLELGDSALYFCASSVAASGGRGETQYFGPGTRLLVL.

The chain joins TRBV28 to TRBJ1-1, with D perhaps TRBD1 (6 bases). Germline CDR1 and CDR2: MDHEN and SYDVKM. Trimming shortened V by 5 bases and J by 8 bases, and 12 bases separated the two germline ends. The CDR3 runs 12 residues. For the CDR3, the DNA is TGTGCCAGCAGTCCACGGACAGAAGAAGCTTTCTTT. Translating gives CASSPRTEEAFF.

The rearrangement joins TRBV6-5 to TRBJ1-2; no clear D. V lost 6 bases and J lost 9, with 14 bases in between. Germline lookup yields CDR1 MNHEY and CDR2 SVGAGI. The CDR3 is made up of 12 amino acids. DNA for the CDR3: TGTGCCAGCAGCCGCGACCGGATCAGCTACACCTTC. Encoded protein: CASSRDRISYTF.

The chain carries TRBV28 and TRBJ1-5; 8 bases are shared with TRBD1. This CDR3 region has 14 residues. Trimming at V came to 6 bases and at J to 5 bases, leaving 6 bases not matched to a gene. The germline CDR1 and CDR2 sequences are MDHEN and SYDVKM. The chain's CDR3 is CASRHGQGDQPQHF. The DNA of the CDR3 is TGTGCCAGCAGACACGGACAGGGCGATCAGCCCCAGCATTTT.

The chain combines TRBV6-5 with TRBJ1-2; 8 bases fit TRBD1. With 6 bases clipped from V and 0 bases from J, the junction kept 6 bases outside the gene matches. The CDR3 sequence is 15 residues long. The V gene's germline CDR1 is MNHEY and CDR2 SVGAGI. The CDR3 coding sequence is TGTGCCAGCAGATCCCAGGGGGCTGCTAACTATGGCTACACCTTC. Protein sequence: CASRSQGAANYGYTF.

V gene TRBV5-1 combines with J gene TRBJ1-2; 9 bases match TRBD1. This CDR3 has 14 amino acids. CDR1 is SGHRS and CDR2 is YFSETQ in the germline V gene. V trimming: 2 bases; J trimming: 6 bases; junction bases outside the gene matches: 5. The CDR3, as DNA: TGCGCCAGCAGCTTAAACACAGGGGGCCATGGCTACACCTTC. It yields the protein CASSLNTGGHGYTF.

The V and J genes are TRBV5-4 and TRBJ1-2; tentative D call: TRBD1 (5 bases). The CDR3 has 17 amino acids. The germline gives CDR1 SGHNT, CDR2 YYREEE (reference sequence). V lost 0 bases and J lost 4, with 19 bases in between. DNA of the CDR3: TGTGCCAGCAGCTTGGAGGCGGCAGGGTACTCGGCCTATGGCTACACCTTC. It codes for CASSLEAAGYSAYGYTF. Variable domain in full (rest from reference TRBV5-4 and TRBJ1-2): ETGVTQSPTHLIKTRGQQVTLRCSSQSGHNTVSWYQQALGQGPQFIFQYYREEENGRGNFPPRFSGLQFPNYSSELNVNALELDDSALYLCASSLEAAGYSAYGYTFGSGTRLTVV.

The chain combines TRBV2 with TRBJ1-4; maybe TRBD1 (6 bases). CDR1 and CDR2 (germline): SNHLY, FYNNEI. The CDR3 totals 16 residues. V lost 3 bases and J lost 10, with 21 bases in between. CDR3 DNA: TGTGCCAGCAGTGAGCCACAGCTGGGGACAAAGGTAAAACTGTTTTTT. It yields the protein CASSEPQLGTKVKLFF.